Following are 7 T cell receptor beta chains from one sample sequenced in a study of blood T cells in healthy people across ages. The second PCR ran about 6 to 12 cycles with a sample-barcoded 5' primer and J-beta primers. A single record per CDR3 protein comes from TCRdb applying MiXCR to the 5' RACE reads. The table lists hundreds of thousands of distinct CDR3 sequences, roughly 44% of them singletons. What was sequenced was blood. Source of these receptors: a man between 60 and 75 years old in good health.

In regard to this clonotype: Sequence at one end of the junction differs from germline and may be a read error. This chain links TRBV6-2 or TRBV6-3 with TRBJ2-1; D not resolved. The germline CDR1 and CDR2 sequences are MNHEY and SVGEGT. The CDR3 is 17 amino acids. In nucleotides, the CDR3 is TGTGCCAGCACTTTACCGCCGCGCCCCCCCTCCCACAATGTGCAGTTCTTC. It encodes CASTLPPRPPSHNVQFF.

This chain links TRBV6-2 or TRBV6-3 with TRBJ2-6; tentative D call: TRBD2 (6 bases). This CDR3 is 14 amino acids long. V shed 11 bases and J shed 2 bases, with 13 bases lying between them. CDR1 MNHEY and CDR2 SVGEGT come from the germline V gene. The DNA of the CDR3 is TGTGCCCGCAATCGGGGGACTGGGGCCAACGTCCTGACTTTC. It encodes CARNRGTGANVLTF.

The V gene is TRBV6-5, the J gene TRBJ2-7, with TRBD1 matching 7 bases. Trimming took 7 bases from V and 4 from J; bases not matched to a gene: 7. The V gene's germline CDR1 is MNHEY and CDR2 SVGAGI. This CDR3 is built from 13 residues. For the CDR3, the DNA is TGTGCCAGCACTCGGACAGGACGTTACGAGCAGTACTTC. It yields the protein CASTRTGRYEQYF.

Concerning this clonotype: It may be a read error: a sequence one base away is much more abundant. This rearrangement joins TRBV6-1 to TRBJ1-1; a possible D gene is TRBD1 (5 bases). CDR3 size: 13 residues. The V and J ends lost 5 bases and 1 base respectively, with 8 bases between them. CDR1 and CDR2 from the germline V gene are MNHNS and SASEGT. CDR3 bases: TGTGCCAGCAGTAAGGGGAGGAACACTGAAGCTTTCTTT. Translated, it gives CASSKGRNTEAFF.

In this sample, this clonotype turned up a few times. The chain uses TRBV13 and TRBJ1-1, with 8 nucleotides matching TRBD1. The CDR3 consists of 16 residues. The junction had 7 bases not matched to a gene; V was cut back by 1 base and J by 3 bases. The V gene's germline CDR1 is PRHDT and CDR2 FYEKMQ (reference sequence). The chain's CDR3 is CASSLARGRGDTEAFF. DNA for the CDR3: TGTGCCAGCAGCTTAGCCAGGGGGCGCGGGGACACTGAAGCTTTCTTT.

The chain joins TRBV27 to TRBJ2-2; TRBD1 might be the D (6 bases). CDR3 length: 16 residues. Trimming shortened V by 3 bases and J by 5 bases, and 16 bases separated the two germline ends. CDR1 and CDR2 from the germline V gene are MNHEY and SMNVEV (reference sequence). CDR3 region: CASSFSTGGGTGELFF. CDR3 nucleotide sequence: TGTGCCAGCAGTTTTTCGACAGGAGGAGGAACCGGGGAGCTGTTTTTT.

The chain links TRBV14 to TRBJ2-5, with 9 bases aligning to TRBD2. Gene TRBJ2-7 matches the end of the DNA better, so the J call may be wrong. The germline CDR1 and CDR2 sequences are SGHDN and FVKESK. This CDR3 has 14 amino acids. CDR3 loop: CASSRLAEPYEQYF. CDR3 DNA: TGTGCCAGCAGCCGACTAGCGGAGCCCTACGAGCAGTACTTC.